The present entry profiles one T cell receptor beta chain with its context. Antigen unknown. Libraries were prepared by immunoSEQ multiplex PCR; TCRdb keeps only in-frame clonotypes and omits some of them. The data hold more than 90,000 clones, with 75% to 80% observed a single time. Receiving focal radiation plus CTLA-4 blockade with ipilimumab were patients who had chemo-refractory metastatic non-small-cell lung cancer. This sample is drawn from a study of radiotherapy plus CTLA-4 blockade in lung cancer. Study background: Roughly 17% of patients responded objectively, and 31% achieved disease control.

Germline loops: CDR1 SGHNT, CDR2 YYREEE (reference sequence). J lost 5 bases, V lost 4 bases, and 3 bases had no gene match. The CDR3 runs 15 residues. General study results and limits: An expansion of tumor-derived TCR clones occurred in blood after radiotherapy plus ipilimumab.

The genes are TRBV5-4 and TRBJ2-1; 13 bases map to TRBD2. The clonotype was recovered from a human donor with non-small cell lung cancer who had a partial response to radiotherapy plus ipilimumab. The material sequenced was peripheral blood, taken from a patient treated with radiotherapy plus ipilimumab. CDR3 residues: CASSEGLAGNNEQFF. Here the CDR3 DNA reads TGTGCCAGCAGCGAGGGACTAGCGGGAAACAATGAGCAGTTCTTC.